Presented here are 22 T cell receptor beta chains from one specimen sequenced in a study of T cells in Graves' hyperthyroidism and ophthalmopathy. It was RNA transcripts that yielded the amplified TCR beta CDR3 regions. The HTBI primer set drove a first-round RT-PCR of the TCR CDR3. TCRdb ran MiXCR on the multiplex PCR reads and lists one entry per CDR3 protein. The profile shows hundreds of thousands of distinct CDR3 sequences, 46% of them singletons. Sequences were obtained from peripheral blood or thyroid tissue (not recorded which). Source of these receptors: a woman younger than 35 with Graves' hyperthyroidism.

Turning to this clonotype: The junction and the germline gene differ at one end; a read error may be behind it. The gene calls are TRBV10-3 and TRBJ2-5; 7 positions agree with TRBD2. The CDR3 spans 14 residues. Germline CDR1 is ENHRY and CDR2 is SYGVKD. The CDR3 protein is CAITGAAGQEAQYF. As DNA, the CDR3 is TGTGCCATCACCGGGGCAGCGGGGCAAGAGGCCCAGTACTTC.

This clonotype was counted a few times. This chain links TRBV20-1 with TRBJ1-2; possible D gene TRBD1, 5 bases. V was clipped by 3 bases and J by 4 bases, with 12 bases between them. Germline V lookup: CDR1 DFQATT, CDR2 SNEGSKA (reference sequence). CDR3 length: 13 residues. The CDR3 sequence is CSARIWTLYGYTF. The CDR3 DNA reads as TGCAGTGCTAGGATATGGACACTCTATGGCTACACCTTC.

The rearrangement links TRBV6-1 to TRBJ1-1; the match to TRBD1 covers 11 bases. The V and J ends lost 5 bases and 9 bases, in that order; junction bases with no gene match: 11. Germline V gives CDR1 MNHNS, CDR2 SASEGT. The CDR3 consists of 15 residues. The CDR3 loop reads CASSRPGQGVIQAFF. The DNA for the CDR3 is TGTGCCAGCAGTCGTCCGGGACAGGGGGTGATTCAAGCTTTCTTT.

The V and J genes are TRBV7-9 and TRBJ2-3, with a possible D match to TRBD2 (6 bases). Germline CDR1 reads SEHNR; CDR2 reads FQNEAQ (reference sequence). Trimming took 1 base from V and 11 from J, leaving 13 bases between them. This CDR3 region has 13 residues. The chain's CDR3 is CASSLDRGNKQYF. The CDR3 DNA reads TGTGCCAGCAGCTTAGATCGCGGGAACAAGCAGTATTTT.

This chain connects TRBV11-1 to TRBJ2-7; tentatively, D is TRBD2 (6 bases). The CDR3 extends over 15 amino acids. Germline CDR1 reads SGHAT; CDR2 reads FQDESV (reference sequence). Trimming left V 5 bases short and J 2 bases short, with 16 bases between. The CDR3 loop is CASSPRDSLPYEQYF. The CDR3 coding sequence is TGTGCCAGCAGCCCCCGGGACTCCCTCCCCTACGAGCAGTACTTC.

The table lists this clonotype with a few counts. The V call is TRBV10-3, the J call TRBJ2-7; D gene unclear. Deletions cut 7 bases from V and 2 bases from J, with 12 bases between. The CDR3 runs 13 residues. The germline V gene encodes CDR1 ENHRY and CDR2 SYGVKD. CDR3 sequence: CAITWDSTYEQYF. CDR3 sequence (DNA): TGTGCCATCACTTGGGATTCAACCTACGAGCAGTACTTC.

The V call is TRBV2, the J call TRBJ2-5; 7 bases are shared with TRBD2. The germline CDR1 and CDR2 sequences are SNHLY and FYNNEI. V lost 1 base to trimming and J lost 3 bases; unmatched junction nucleotides: 2. This CDR3 contains 14 residues. CDR3: CASSEGGSKETQYF. In DNA form, the CDR3 reads TGTGCCAGCAGTGAAGGCGGGAGTAAAGAGACCCAGTACTTC.

J is TRBJ2-7 and V is TRBV7-2; D unresolved. The length of the CDR3 is 15 residues. CDR1 and CDR2 (germline): SGHTA, FQGNSA. Trimming pared 1 base from V and 5 bases from J, leaving 15 bases between. The DNA for the CDR3 is TGTGCCAGCAGCTTAGTGGGTCACCGGAACCACGAGCAGTACTTC. This encodes CASSLVGHRNHEQYF. Using reference TRBV7-2 and TRBJ2-7 for the parts outside the CDR3, the full variable domain is GAGVSQSPSNKVTEKGKDVELRCDPISGHTALYWYRQSLGQGLEFLIYFQGNSAPDKSGLPSDRFSAERTGGSVSTLTIQRTQQEDSAVYLCASSLVGHRNHEQYFGPGTRLTVT.

This chain links TRBV29-1 with TRBJ1-1, with D hard to call. V was trimmed by 4 bases and J by 5 bases, leaving 8 bases between them. Germline V gene sequence: CDR1 SQVTM, CDR2 ANQGSEA. CDR3 length: 11 amino acids. The CDR3, as DNA: TGCAGCGTTGTGGCGGGTACTGAAGCTTTCTTT. This translates into CSVVAGTEAFF.

This clonotype has ten or more counts. The CDR3 nucleotides read TGTGCCAGCAGTGAAACCGAGACCCAGTACTTC. Translating it yields CASSETETQYF. V gene TRBV2 combines with J gene TRBJ2-5; D gene ambiguous. CDR3 size: 11 residues. Germline assignment: CDR1 SNHLY and CDR2 FYNNEI. Trimming stripped 2 bases from V and 5 bases from J, with 3 bases between.

With respect to this clonotype: Compared with germline, one end of the junction differs, possibly owing to a read error. The chain uses TRBV25-1 and TRBJ1-6; perhaps TRBD1 as D (6 bases). Germline CDR1 MGHDK, CDR2 SYGVNS. This CDR3 has 14 residues. The CDR3 loop reads CASTGTRLNSPLHF. CDR3 bases: TGTGCTAGCACCGGGACACGTTTAAATTCACCCCTCCACTTT.

The table lists this clonotype with many counts. The chain uses TRBV2 and TRBJ1-6; 10 positions match TRBD1. Unmatched junction bases numbered 10, after V lost 10 bases and J lost 10 bases. The CDR3 consists of 14 residues. Germline V lookup: CDR1 SNHLY, CDR2 FYNNEI. The CDR3 DNA reads as TGTGCCAAAGACAGGGGGCGATTGGGATCACCCCTCCACTTT. Protein product: CAKDRGRLGSPLHF. Together with reference TRBV2 and TRBJ1-6, the CDR3 gives the full variable domain: EPEVTQTPSHQVTQMGQEVILRCVPISNHLYFYWYRQILGQKVEFLVSFYNNEISEKSEIFDDQFSVERPDGSNFTLKIRSTKLEDSAMYFCAKDRGRLGSPLHFGNGTRLTVT.

This chain links TRBV7-9 with TRBJ1-1; no clear D gene. V shed 11 bases and J shed 6 bases, with 13 bases lying between them. This CDR3 contains 11 residues. Germline lookup yields CDR1 SEHNR and CDR2 FQNEAQ (reference sequence). The CDR3 loop reads CAWSVLSEAFF. Written as DNA, the CDR3 is TGTGCCTGGAGTGTACTTTCTGAAGCTTTCTTT. Supplemented by reference TRBV7-9 and TRBJ1-1, the full variable domain reads DTGVSQNPRHKITKRGQNVTFRCDPISEHNRLYWYRQTLGQGPEFLTYFQNEAQLEKSRLLSDRFSAERPKGSFSTLEIQRTEQGDSAMYLCAWSVLSEAFFGQGTRLTVV.

V gene TRBV6-1 combines with J gene TRBJ1-1; D not certain. V lost 8 bases to trimming and J lost 4 bases, with 20 bases between them. Germline lookup yields CDR1 MNHNS and CDR2 SASEGT. This CDR3 has 15 amino acids. The CDR3: CASSLGYMGSTEAFF. CDR3 in DNA: TGTGCCAGCTCCCTGGGGTATATGGGTAGCACTGAAGCTTTCTTT.

The V call is TRBV29-1, the J call TRBJ2-5; tentatively, D is TRBD2 (6 bases). The V end lost 8 bases, the J end lost 7 bases, and 11 bases lay between the germline ends. CDR1 SQVTM and CDR2 ANQGSEA come from the germline V gene. CDR3 length equals 10 residues. In DNA form, the CDR3 reads TGCAGCTATAGCGGCCGGACCCAGTACTTC. It codes for CSYSGRTQYF.

The chain employs TRBV25-1 and TRBJ1-2, with a possible D match to TRBD1 (5 bases). Trimming pared 2 bases from V and 4 bases from J, leaving 11 bases between. The germline V gene has CDR1 MGHDK and CDR2 SYGVNS. The CDR3 is 14 residues long. DNA for the CDR3: TGTGCCAGCAGTGAAGTGGGGCTTAGCTATGGCTACACCTTC. This codes for CASSEVGLSYGYTF.

The J gene is TRBJ2-7, the V gene TRBV29-1; 9 bases fit TRBD2. After removal of 4 bases from V and 7 bases from J, the junction contained 8 bases not matched to a gene. The length of the CDR3 is 13 residues. Per the germline V gene, CDR1 is SQVTM and CDR2 is ANQGSEA. CDR3 in DNA: TGCAGCGTTGCAGCGGGAGGATACAATGAGCAGTACTTC. Protein: CSVAAGGYNEQYF.

V usage is TRBV15 and J usage is TRBJ1-2, with 11 positions matching TRBD1. The CDR3 is 15 amino acids. After removal of 3 bases from V and 7 bases from J, the junction contained 7 bases not matched to a gene. Germline V gene lookup returns CDR1 LNHNV and CDR2 YYDKDF (reference sequence). The CDR3: CATSSSDRGLSGYTF. The CDR3 bases are TGTGCCACCAGCAGCTCGGACAGGGGGCTTAGTGGCTACACCTTC.

This clonotype has a handful of counts. This chain connects TRBV7-3 to TRBJ2-2; D ambiguous. Germline assignment: CDR1 SGHTA and CDR2 FQGTGA. Trimming took off 7 bases at V and 8 bases at J, with 8 bases between the two ends. The CDR3 contains 11 residues. The CDR3 DNA is TGTGCCAGCACCACGACTGGGGAGCTGTTTTTT. Translation: CASTTTGELFF.

The chain uses TRBV14 and TRBJ2-1, with a possible D match to TRBD2 (6 bases). The CDR3 is made up of 16 amino acids. V gave up 3 bases and J gave up 2 bases, with 14 bases separating them. CDR1 and CDR2 (germline): SGHDN, FVKESK. CDR3 DNA: TGTGCCAGCAGCCACCCAGCGGGCCTACCCTACAATGAGCAGTTCTTC. Its translation: CASSHPAGLPYNEQFF.

The chain recombines TRBV5-1 with TRBJ2-7; D possibly corresponds to TRBD2 (6 bases). Trimming stripped 2 bases from V and 6 bases from J, with 18 bases between. CDR1 SGHRS and CDR2 YFSETQ come from the germline V gene. CDR3 size: 15 residues. The CDR3 DNA reads TGCGCCAGCAGCTTAAAGCGGGCCGCGGGGCCCGAGCAGTACTTC. This sequence encodes CASSLKRAAGPEQYF.

The chain joins TRBV29-1 to TRBJ1-2; tentatively, D is TRBD1 (6 bases). V was pared by 7 bases and J by 3 bases, with 12 bases between. This CDR3 is built from 12 residues. In germline, CDR1 is SQVTM, CDR2 ANQGSEA. The CDR3 bases are TGCAGCGCCGGGGCAGGGGACTATGGCTACACCTTC. It translates to CSAGAGDYGYTF.